The 20 T cell receptor beta chains presented below share a single source sample, sequenced in a study of shared clonotypes between healthy human individuals. Here immunoSEQ multiplex PCR was the method, and the copy in TCRdb shows in-frame clones only, minus some. The data show roughly 1,500,000 clones, about 98.5% seen once. Sequenced input: naive CD4+ T cells sorted from blood. Sample subset: CD45RA+ positively selected. These receptors were collected from a man under 40 in good health.

The chain couples TRBV10-2 to TRBJ1-4; possible D gene TRBD1, 5 bases. V was trimmed by 8 bases and J by 12 bases, leaving 22 bases between them. The CDR3 runs to 14 residues. CDR1 is WSHSY, CDR2 SAAADI, per germline. CDR3 sequence (DNA): TGCGCCAGCCAGCAGGGACCCCGGAGGTGGGAACTGTTTTTT. This gives the protein CASQQGPRRWELFF.

The V gene is TRBV28, the J gene TRBJ2-7, with TRBD1 identical over 8 bases. The germline CDR1 and CDR2 sequences are MDHEN and SYDVKM. V shed 1 base, J shed 0 bases, and the junction held 8 bases outside the gene matches. CDR3 size: 17 residues. CDR3 residues: CASSLFQGAVSSYEQYF. The CDR3 nucleotides read TGTGCCAGCAGTTTATTTCAGGGGGCCGTAAGCTCCTACGAGCAGTACTTC.

The chain combines TRBV5-4 with TRBJ1-2, with TRBD1 matching 9 bases. The length of the CDR3 is 14 residues. V was pared by 0 bases and J by 5 bases, with 2 bases of the junction left unmatched. Germline CDR1 reads SGHNT; CDR2 reads YYREEE (reference sequence). The CDR3 spells CASSLVGTGYGYTF. The DNA of the CDR3 is TGTGCCAGCAGCTTGGTAGGGACAGGGTATGGCTACACCTTC.

The chain links TRBV28 to TRBJ2-5, with 8 bases aligning to TRBD2. The CDR3 is 14 amino acids. Unmatched junction bases numbered 5, after V lost 3 bases and J lost 5 bases. Germline CDR1 and CDR2: MDHEN and SYDVKM. Here the CDR3 reads CASSFAGGLETQYF. In DNA form, the CDR3 reads TGTGCCAGCAGTTTTGCGGGGGGCTTGGAGACCCAGTACTTC.

This chain connects TRBV2 to TRBJ2-2; D unresolved. The germline V gene encodes CDR1 SNHLY and CDR2 FYNNEI. The CDR3 is 14 residues long. V was cut by 2 bases and J by 5 bases, with 9 bases left in between. CDR3 region: CASSEHERTGELFF. CDR3 DNA sequence: TGTGCCAGCAGTGAACATGAGAGGACCGGGGAGCTGTTTTTT. The variable domain in full, with the rest retrieved from reference TRBV2 and TRBJ2-2, is EPEVTQTPSHQVTQMGQEVILRCVPISNHLYFYWYRQILGQKVEFLVSFYNNEISEKSEIFDDQFSVERPDGSNFTLKIRSTKLEDSAMYFCASSEHERTGELFFGEGSRLTVL.

The chain couples TRBV5-1 to TRBJ2-7; 9 bases are shared with TRBD2. The CDR3 contains 14 residues. J gave up 4 bases and V 4 bases, and 6 bases lay outside the gene matches. CDR1 and CDR2 from the germline V gene are SGHRS and YFSETQ. CDR3 loop: CASSVPGLAYEQYF. The CDR3 region has the DNA TGCGCCAGCAGCGTACCCGGACTAGCGTACGAGCAGTACTTC.

The chain joins TRBV5-4 to TRBJ2-7; TRBD1 matches at 8 bases. J gave up 3 bases and V 4 bases, and 6 bases lay outside the gene matches. CDR1 and CDR2 from the germline V gene are SGHNT and YYREEE (reference sequence). The CDR3 is 14 residues long. This chain's CDR3 is CASSPKDRVYEQYF. The CDR3 coding sequence is TGTGCCAGCAGCCCGAAGGACAGGGTCTACGAGCAGTACTTC.

In nucleotides, the CDR3 is TGTGCCAGCAGCTTGCCCTGGACCCCGAACACTGAAGCTTTCTTT. It codes for CASSLPWTPNTEAFF. V and J are TRBV11-2 and TRBJ1-1; no firm D call. Trimming took off 3 bases at V and 1 base at J, with 12 bases between the two ends. The CDR3 covers 15 residues. The germline V gene has CDR1 SGHAT and CDR2 FQNNGV.

The rearrangement uses TRBV5-1 and TRBJ1-2, with no clear D. The CDR3 has 14 residues. CDR1 is SGHRS and CDR2 is YFSETQ in the germline V gene. V was trimmed by 2 bases and J by 0 bases, leaving 8 bases between them. The CDR3 bases are TGCGCCAGCAGCTTAACTGGGTCTAACTATGGCTACACCTTC. Amino acids: CASSLTGSNYGYTF.

The V gene is TRBV18, the J gene TRBJ2-2, with 7 bases aligning to TRBD1. V lost 7 bases to trimming and J lost 6 bases; unmatched junction nucleotides: 8. This CDR3 contains 14 residues. Looked up from germline, CDR1 is KGHSH and CDR2 is LQKENI. The CDR3 DNA follows: TGTGCCAGCTTCGGGACAGCTCCGTCCGGGGAGCTGTTTTTT. Its translation is CASFGTAPSGELFF.

Concerning this clone itself: The sample holds other DNA sequences that translate to the same CDR3. The chain is built from TRBV18 and TRBJ1-1; D not resolved. V was pared by 6 bases and J by 0 bases, with 8 bases between. The CDR3 extends over 13 amino acids. Germline loops: CDR1 KGHSH, CDR2 LQKENI. CDR3 DNA: TGTGCCAGCTCGCCAGACCTGAACACTGAAGCTTTCTTT. Residues: CASSPDLNTEAFF.

The V and J genes are TRBV9 and TRBJ2-1; TRBD2 agrees at 7 bases. The CDR3 runs to 19 residues. Germline trimming cut 0 bases from V and 3 bases from J; bases unmatched to any gene: 15. CDR1 is SGDLS, CDR2 YYNGEE, per germline. In DNA form, the CDR3 reads TGTGCCAGCAGCGTAGCCCCTGGAGGTATGGCGGGAGTCTACAATGAGCAGTTCTTC. This translates into CASSVAPGGMAGVYNEQFF. Drawing the rest from reference TRBV9 and TRBJ2-1, the complete variable domain is DSGVTQTPKHLITATGQRVTLRCSPRSGDLSVYWYQQSLDQGLQFLIQYYNGEERAKGNILERFSAQQFPDLHSELNLSSLELGDSALYFCASSVAPGGMAGVYNEQFFGPGTRLTVL.

The V call is TRBV11-3, the J call TRBJ2-1; D gene unclear. The length of the CDR3 is 13 residues. Germline-derived CDR1 and CDR2 are SGHNT and YENEEA. Deletions cut 3 bases from V and 3 bases from J, with 6 bases between. CDR3 in amino acids: CASSLNIYNEQFF. The CDR3 nucleotides read TGTGCCAGCAGCTTGAATATCTACAATGAGCAGTTCTTC.

The chain combines TRBV10-2 with TRBJ1-2; no firm D call. CDR1 WSHSY and CDR2 SAAADI come from the germline V gene. The CDR3 runs 16 residues. Trimming left V 0 bases short and J 4 bases short, with 15 bases between. CDR3 in amino acids: CASSESIGVAGYGYTF. The CDR3 DNA sequence: TGCGCCAGCAGTGAGTCTATTGGGGTCGCGGGCTATGGCTACACCTTC.

The rearrangement links TRBV7-9 to TRBJ2-7, with 7 bases aligning to TRBD1. Trimming took 4 bases from V and 2 from J; bases not matched to a gene: 8. The CDR3 runs 15 residues. The germline V gene has CDR1 SEHNR and CDR2 FQNEAQ (reference sequence). The CDR3 is CASSSPDRAAYEQYF. The CDR3 bases are TGTGCCAGCAGCTCACCCGACAGGGCCGCCTACGAGCAGTACTTC.

CDR3 DNA sequence: TGTGCCAGCAGCTTAGCACAGAGACTTTATACGCAGTATTTT. Protein: CASSLAQRLYTQYF. V is TRBV7-8 and J is TRBJ2-3; D ambiguous. Germline values: CDR1 SGHVS, CDR2 FQNEAQ. V was trimmed by 0 bases and J by 7 bases, leaving 11 bases between them. The CDR3 runs 14 residues.

This chain uses TRBV29-1 with TRBJ1-2; no firm D call. The CDR3 is 14 amino acids. Germline V gene lookup returns CDR1 SQVTM and CDR2 ANQGSEA. With 3 bases removed from V and 7 bases from J, the gap between germline ends came to 18 bases. The CDR3 region has the DNA TGCAGCGTTGATTCGGCGGCCTGGTCCGGTGGCTACACCTTC. Translation: CSVDSAAWSGGYTF.

V and J are TRBV5-1 and TRBJ2-5, with D unresolved. Germline CDR1 SGHRS, CDR2 YFSETQ. Trimming removed 3 bases at V and 3 bases at J, with 6 bases between. The CDR3 covers 12 residues. This chain's CDR3 is CASSYSEETQYF. DNA of the CDR3: TGCGCCAGCAGCTATTCGGAAGAGACCCAGTACTTC.

The V gene is TRBV6-5, the J gene TRBJ1-1; D is perhaps TRBD1 (5 bases). CDR1 is MNHEY, CDR2 SVGAGI, per germline. V dropped 5 bases and J dropped 4 bases, with 17 bases sitting between them. The CDR3 loop spans 15 amino acids. The CDR3 sequence: CASSRFAGEGTEAFF. The CDR3 nucleotides are TGTGCCAGCAGTAGGTTTGCGGGGGAAGGCACTGAAGCTTTCTTT.

The genes are TRBV10-3 and TRBJ2-7; no clear D. Germline CDR1 reads ENHRY; CDR2 reads SYGVKD. The CDR3 length is 13 residues. Trimming took off 3 bases at V and 4 bases at J, with 10 bases between the two ends. The CDR3 region is CAISDRSQYEQYF. CDR3 in DNA: TGTGCCATCAGTGACAGGTCCCAATACGAGCAGTACTTC.